This T cell receptor beta chain was identified during a study of T cell changes during pregnancy in multiple sclerosis. V was pared by 3 bases and J by 4 bases, with 12 bases of the junction left unmatched. CDR3 length equals 17 residues. Germline-derived CDR1 and CDR2 are SGHNT and YYREEE (reference sequence). Some clones are missing from TCRdb's copy, which holds only in-frame ones; the method was immunoSEQ multiplex PCR. There are around 43,000 clones in the sample; roughly 92% occur only once, and about 0.8% lies in the top ten. This clone has only one observation. This sequence was found in a female donor with multiple sclerosis, enrolled in a pregnancy study. Sample: CD4+ T cells from peripheral blood mononuclear cells, taken before pregnancy. The chain carries TRBV5-4 and TRBJ2-2, with 7 bases matching TRBD1. For the CDR3, the DNA is TGTGCCAGCAGCTCTGGGGGCTCGGGACAGATCACCGGGGAGCTGTTTTTT. This encodes CASSSGGSGQITGELFF.